The 10 T cell receptor beta chains reported below all come from one sample, sequenced in a study of immune characteristics of hereditary and idiopathic chronic pancreatitis. The pancreas tissue came from patients undergoing total pancreatectomy with islet autotransplantation. Assay: immunoSEQ multiplex PCR; the TCRdb copy retains only in-frame clones and omits some. Among 1,500 to 2,000 clones listed, around four fifths were seen once. The source material was pancreas tissue with hereditary chronic pancreatitis. Every receptor here comes from a human donor with chronic pancreatitis.

The chain recombines TRBV12-5 with TRBJ2-2; 8 bases fit TRBD1. CDR3 length: 13 residues. Looked up from germline, CDR1 is LGHNT and CDR2 is FRNRAP. V shed 6 bases, J shed 5 bases, and the junction held 2 bases outside the gene matches. CDR3 loop: CASGTGATGELFF. The CDR3 bases are TGTGCTAGTGGGACAGGGGCTACCGGGGAGCTGTTTTTT.

The rearrangement links TRBV28 to TRBJ2-3; 8 bases line up with TRBD2. This CDR3 contains 17 residues. Looked up from germline, CDR1 is MDHEN and CDR2 is SYDVKM. With V trimmed by 5 bases and J by 2 bases, 12 bases remained unmatched. Here the CDR3 reads CASSPTILAVLTDTQYF. In nucleotides, the CDR3 is TGTGCCAGCAGTCCAACGATACTAGCGGTCCTCACAGATACGCAGTATTTT.

As DNA, the CDR3 is TGTGCCAGCAAGGACCATGGCTACACCTTC. It codes for CASKDHGYTF. This chain connects TRBV7-3 to TRBJ1-2; D ambiguous. V shed 7 bases and J shed 6 bases, with 6 bases lying between them. CDR3 size: 10 residues. Germline CDR1 is SGHTA and CDR2 is FQGTGA.

This chain connects TRBV3-1 (or the pseudogene TRBV3-2) to TRBJ2-4; no reliable D call. Germline V gene lookup returns CDR1 LGHDT and CDR2 YNNKEL (reference sequence). The CDR3 length is 17 residues. The CDR3 here is CAAAGYFPFAKKNIQYF. In DNA form, the CDR3 reads TGTGCAGCAGCCGGCTATTTCCCATTTGCAAAGAAAAACATTCAGTACTTC.

J is TRBJ2-3 and V is TRBV19; 9 bases align to TRBD2. CDR1 is LNHDA, CDR2 SQIVND, per germline (reference sequence). This CDR3 comprises 15 residues. Trimming took 4 bases from V and 0 from J; bases not matched to a gene: 2. CDR3 amino acids: CASSTSGMSTDTQYF. In DNA form, the CDR3 reads TGTGCCAGTAGTACTAGCGGGATGAGCACAGATACGCAGTATTTT.

V and J are TRBV3-1 (or the pseudogene TRBV3-2) and TRBJ2-2; a weak D match, TRBD1 (5 bases). This CDR3 spans 16 amino acids. Trimming shortened V by 1 base and J by 6 bases, and 15 bases separated the two germline ends. In germline, CDR1 is LGHDT, CDR2 YNNKEL (reference sequence). The CDR3 coding sequence is TGTGCCAGCAGCCAAGTCCAGGGCTTTGTAGCCGGGGAGCTGTTTTTT. This codes for CASSQVQGFVAGELFF.

The V and J genes are TRBV9 and TRBJ2-2; unclear D gene. The V gene lost 3 bases and the J gene lost 0 bases, with 6 bases spanning the gap. Germline CDR1 is SGDLS and CDR2 is YYNGEE. The CDR3 extends over 14 amino acids. The CDR3 DNA sequence: TGTGCCAGCAGCGCGAATACGAACACCGGGGAGCTGTTTTTT. Its translation is CASSANTNTGELFF.

The rearrangement links TRBV24-1 to TRBJ2-2; unclear D gene. The germline gives CDR1 KGHDR, CDR2 SFDVKD. The V and J ends lost 5 bases and 7 bases respectively, with 7 bases between them. This CDR3 has 12 residues. CDR3 DNA: TGTGCCACCAGTGCGGTCGACGGGGAGCTGTTTTTT. This translates into CATSAVDGELFF.

The chain couples TRBV27 to TRBJ2-1; unclear D gene. V was cut by 2 bases and J by 7 bases, with 6 bases left in between. Germline lookup yields CDR1 MNHEY and CDR2 SMNVEV (reference sequence). The CDR3 runs 12 residues. CDR3 amino acids: CASSLTGNEQFF. CDR3 bases: TGTGCCAGCAGTTTAACCGGGAATGAGCAGTTCTTC.

This chain joins TRBV7-9 and TRBJ2-7; no clear D gene. The germline CDR1 and CDR2 sequences are SEHNR and FQNEAQ (reference sequence). The CDR3 contains 11 residues. The V end was cut by 3 bases, the J end by 6 bases, with 6 bases between. The DNA for the CDR3 is TGTGCCAGCAGCTTTGGTCCCGAGCAGTACTTC. Translation: CASSFGPEQYF.